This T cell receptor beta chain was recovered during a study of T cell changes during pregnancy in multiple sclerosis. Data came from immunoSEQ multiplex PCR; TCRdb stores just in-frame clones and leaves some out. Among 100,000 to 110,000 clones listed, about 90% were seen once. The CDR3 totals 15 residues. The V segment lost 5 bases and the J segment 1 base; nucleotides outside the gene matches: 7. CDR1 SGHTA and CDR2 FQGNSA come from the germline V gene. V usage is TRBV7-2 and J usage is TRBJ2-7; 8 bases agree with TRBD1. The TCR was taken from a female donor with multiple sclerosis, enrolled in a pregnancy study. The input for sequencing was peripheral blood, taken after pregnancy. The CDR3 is CASSRDRGDSYEQYF. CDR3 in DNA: TGTGCCAGCAGCCGAGACAGGGGCGATTCCTACGAGCAGTACTTC.